These 2 T cell receptor beta chains came from one sample sequenced in a study of blood T cell repertoires in COVID-19. Profiled with immunoSEQ multiplex PCR; TCRdb holds only in-frame clones, not every one. The repertoire includes approximately 290,000 clones, roughly 87% of them detected once, and about 2.5% sits in the top ten. The specimen sequenced was peripheral blood. The source of these receptors is a young man with active or convalescent COVID-19.

V is TRBV6-5 and J is TRBJ2-3, with 8 positions matching TRBD1. With V trimmed by 6 bases and J by 2 bases, 4 bases remained unmatched. The germline V gene encodes CDR1 MNHEY and CDR2 SVGAGI. CDR3 size: 14 residues. Written as DNA, the CDR3 is TGTGCCAGCAGATGGACAGGGCCCACAGATACGCAGTATTTT. Its protein product is CASRWTGPTDTQYF.

V and J are TRBV7-3 and TRBJ2-4; 7 bases match TRBD1. The V gene's germline CDR1 is SGHTA and CDR2 FQGTGA. This CDR3 is built from 15 residues. V shed 2 bases, J shed 6 bases, and the junction held 7 bases outside the gene matches. The CDR3, as DNA: TGTGCCAGCAGCTTATCTTCGACAGGGAGAAACATTCAGTACTTC. Translation: CASSLSSTGRNIQYF. Filled out from reference TRBV7-3 and TRBJ2-4, the complete variable domain reads GAGVSQTPSNKVTEKGKYVELRCDPISGHTALYWYRQSLGQGPEFLIYFQGTGAADDSGLPNDRFFAVRPEGSVSTLKIQRTERGDSAVYLCASSLSSTGRNIQYFGAGTRLSVL.